A selection of T cell receptor beta chains follows, all from one sample in a study of T cells in Graves' hyperthyroidism and ophthalmopathy. One entry per CDR3 protein results from TCRdb running MiXCR on the multiplex PCR reads. The table lists 250,000 or so distinct CDR3 sequences, about a sixth of them singletons, with around 28% in the top ten. Sequenced: blood. The receptors come from a woman aged 18 to 35 with Graves' ophthalmopathy. The CDR3 runs from the conserved cysteine through the conserved F or W. A D gene is named only where the DNA matches it firmly. The size entry is marked missing in some rows and otherwise reads once, few, many or a size class.

NA	TRBV12-3/TRBV12-4	TRBJ1-5	many	TGTGCCAGCAGTTTAGATCTAGGGCACAACCAGCCCCAGCATTTT	CASSLDLGHNQPQHF
TRBD2	TRBV29-1	TRBJ2-4	NA	TGCAGCGTCTCCTACCCCGGGACTAGCGGGAAGGGAAACATTCAGTACTTC	CSVSYPGTSGKGNIQYF
NA	TRBV7-9	TRBJ1-1	many	TGTGCCAGCAGCGGCGCCCCTGGCCCTTTCGGACAGTCGCTTTTTTCGAACACTGAAGCTTTCTTT	CASSGAPGPFGQSLFSNTEAFF
NA	TRBV28	TRBJ2-7	many	TGTGCCGTTCGACAGGGGAGGGCCTACGAGCAGTACTTC	CAVRQGRAYEQYF
TRBD1	TRBV30	TRBJ2-7	NA	TGTGCCTGGGGGGGACAGGGTGGCCCCTACGAGCAGTACTTC	CAWGGQGGPYEQYF
TRBD1	TRBV27	TRBJ1-2	many	TGTGCCAGCAGTCTGAGACAGGGGGCAGGGGGCTACACCTTC	CASSLRQGAGGYTF
NA	TRBV11-2	TRBJ2-1	many	TGTGCCAGCAGGAGGATCGGCGATGAGCAGTTCTTC	CASRRIGDEQFF
TRBD1	TRBV6-2/TRBV6-3	TRBJ1-1	many	TGTGCCAGCAGCTCCCCTCACAGGGGTCACACTGAAGCTTTCTTT	CASSSPHRGHTEAFF
TRBD2	TRBV7-9	TRBJ2-3	NA	TGTGCCAGCAGCGGGACTAGCGGGAGGACCGATACGCAGTATTTT	CASSGTSGRTDTQYF
NA	TRBV27	TRBJ1-1	many	TGTGCCAGCAGTCGGTACTACAGCACGAACACTGAAGCTTTCTTT	CASSRYYSTNTEAFF
TRBD2	TRBV6-1	TRBJ2-3	many	TGTGCCAGCAGTGATAGCGGGGGGGCCGCAGATACGCAGTATTTT	CASSDSGGAADTQYF
TRBD2	TRBV30	TRBJ2-3	many	TGTGCCTGGAAGGCTCTAGCGGGGGGTATAGGGGATACGCAGTATTTT	CAWKALAGGIGDTQYF
TRBD2	TRBV3-1	TRBJ2-1	NA	TGTGCCAGCAGCCAAGAGCATCGGACTAGCGGGAGAAACTTGGCTGAGCAGTTCTTC	CASSQEHRTSGRNLAEQFF